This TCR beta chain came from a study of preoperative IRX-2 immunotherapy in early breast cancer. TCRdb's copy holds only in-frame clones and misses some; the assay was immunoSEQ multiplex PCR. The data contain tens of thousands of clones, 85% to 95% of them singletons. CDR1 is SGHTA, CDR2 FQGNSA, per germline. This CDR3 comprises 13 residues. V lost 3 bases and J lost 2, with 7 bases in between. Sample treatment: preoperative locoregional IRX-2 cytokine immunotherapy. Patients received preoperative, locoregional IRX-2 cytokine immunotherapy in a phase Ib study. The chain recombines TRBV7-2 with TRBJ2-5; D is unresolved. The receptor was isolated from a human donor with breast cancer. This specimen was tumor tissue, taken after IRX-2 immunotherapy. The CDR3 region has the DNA TGTGCCAGCAGCTTTTCCCGTCAAGAGACCCAGTACTTC. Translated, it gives CASSFSRQETQYF.